One and the same sample provided the 3 T cell receptor beta chains below, sequenced in a study of graft-versus-host responses after intestinal transplantation. Measured with immunoSEQ multiplex PCR; TCRdb has only the in-frame clones, and not every one. The table records 150,000 or so clones, about 90% of them present only once. What these receptors recognize is not known. Sequencing was performed on unstimulated CD4+ T cells sorted from spleen or lymph node cells, taken before intestinal transplant. The receptors were gathered from a human donor who received an intestinal transplant.

J is TRBJ1-4 and V is TRBV5-1; maybe TRBD1 (6 bases). The V end lost 1 base, the J end lost 10 bases, and 17 bases lay between the germline ends. CDR3 size: 15 residues. The germline gives CDR1 SGHRS, CDR2 YFSETQ. The CDR3 nucleotides are TGCGCCAGCAGCTTGAGGGTCTCAGGGGATGGAAAACTGTTTTTT. It translates to CASSLRVSGDGKLFF.

This chain uses TRBV27 with TRBJ2-4; D is uncertain. Germline CDR1 is MNHEY and CDR2 is SMNVEV (reference sequence). The CDR3 sequence is 14 residues long. V lost 6 bases, J lost 1 base, and 10 bases lay in between. The CDR3 sequence is CASSRGKAKNIQYF. Here the CDR3 DNA reads TGTGCCAGCAGCAGAGGAAAGGCCAAAAACATTCAGTACTTC.

The rearrangement uses TRBV2 and TRBJ1-2; maybe TRBD1 (6 bases). Germline loops: CDR1 SNHLY, CDR2 FYNNEI. The CDR3 contains 14 residues. V was cut by 3 bases and J by 3 bases, with 11 bases left in between. CDR3 region: CASSDKGGYYGYTF. The DNA of the CDR3 is TGTGCCAGCAGTGATAAGGGGGGGTACTATGGCTACACCTTC.